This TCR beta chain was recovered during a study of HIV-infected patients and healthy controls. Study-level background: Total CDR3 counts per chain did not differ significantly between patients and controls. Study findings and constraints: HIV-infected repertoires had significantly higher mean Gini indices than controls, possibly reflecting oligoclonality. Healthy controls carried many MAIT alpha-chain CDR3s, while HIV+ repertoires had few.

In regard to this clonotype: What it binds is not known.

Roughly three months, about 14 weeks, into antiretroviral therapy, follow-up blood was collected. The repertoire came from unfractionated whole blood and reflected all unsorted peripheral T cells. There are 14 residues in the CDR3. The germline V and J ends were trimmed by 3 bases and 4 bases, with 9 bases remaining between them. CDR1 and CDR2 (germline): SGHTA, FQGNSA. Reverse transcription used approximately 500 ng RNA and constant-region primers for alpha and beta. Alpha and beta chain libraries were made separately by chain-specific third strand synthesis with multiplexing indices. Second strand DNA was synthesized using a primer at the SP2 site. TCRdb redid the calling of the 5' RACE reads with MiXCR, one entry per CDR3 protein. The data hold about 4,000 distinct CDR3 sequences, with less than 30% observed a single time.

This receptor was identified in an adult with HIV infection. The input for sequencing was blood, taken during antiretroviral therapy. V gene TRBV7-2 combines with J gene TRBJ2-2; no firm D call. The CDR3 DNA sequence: TGTGCCAGCAGCTTGGTGATTCCCACCGGGGAGCTGTTTTTT. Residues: CASSLVIPTGELFF.